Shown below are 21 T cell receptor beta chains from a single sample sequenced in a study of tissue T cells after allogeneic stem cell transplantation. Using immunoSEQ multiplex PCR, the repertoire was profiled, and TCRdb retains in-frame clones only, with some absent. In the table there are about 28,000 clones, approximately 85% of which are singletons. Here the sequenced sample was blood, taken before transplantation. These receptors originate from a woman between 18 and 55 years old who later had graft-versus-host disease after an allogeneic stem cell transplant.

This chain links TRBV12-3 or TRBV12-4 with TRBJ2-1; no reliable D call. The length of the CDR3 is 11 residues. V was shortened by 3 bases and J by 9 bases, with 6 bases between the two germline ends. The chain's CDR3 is CASSFWGEQFF. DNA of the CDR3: TGTGCCAGCAGTTTTTGGGGTGAGCAGTTCTTC.

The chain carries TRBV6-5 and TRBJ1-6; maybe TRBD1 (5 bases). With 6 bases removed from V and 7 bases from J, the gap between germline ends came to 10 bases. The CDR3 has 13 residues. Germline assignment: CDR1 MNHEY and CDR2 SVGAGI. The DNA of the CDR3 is TGTGCCAGCAGGTTGGGGGTGAATTCACCCCTCCACTTT. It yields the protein CASRLGVNSPLHF.

CDR3: CASSYGGGNQPQHF. The CDR3 nucleotides are TGTGCCAGCAGTTACGGCGGGGGCAATCAGCCCCAGCATTTT. The chain recombines TRBV6-2 or TRBV6-3 with TRBJ1-5; D remains unclear. Trimming took off 2 bases at V and 2 bases at J, with 7 bases between the two ends. Germline V gene lookup returns CDR1 MNHEY and CDR2 SVGEGT. The CDR3 runs 14 residues.

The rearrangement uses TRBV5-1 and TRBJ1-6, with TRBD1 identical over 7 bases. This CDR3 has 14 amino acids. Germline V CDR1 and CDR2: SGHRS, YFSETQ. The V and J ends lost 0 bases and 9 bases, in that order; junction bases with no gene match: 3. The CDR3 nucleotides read TGCGCCAGCAGCTTGGTAGGGGGCGGTTCACCCCTCCACTTT. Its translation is CASSLVGGGSPLHF. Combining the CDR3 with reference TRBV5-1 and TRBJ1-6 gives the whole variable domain KAGVTQTPRYLIKTRGQQVTLSCSPISGHRSVSWYQQTPGQGLQFLFEYFSETQRNKGNFPGRFSGRQFSNSRSEMNVSTLELGDSALYLCASSLVGGGSPLHFGNGTRLTVT.

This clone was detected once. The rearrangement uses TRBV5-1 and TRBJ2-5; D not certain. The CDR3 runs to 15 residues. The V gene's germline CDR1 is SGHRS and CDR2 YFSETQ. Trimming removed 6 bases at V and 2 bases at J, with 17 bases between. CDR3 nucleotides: TGCGCCAGCACCCATGGTCGGTTCCAGCAAGAGACCCAGTACTTC. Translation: CASTHGRFQQETQYF.

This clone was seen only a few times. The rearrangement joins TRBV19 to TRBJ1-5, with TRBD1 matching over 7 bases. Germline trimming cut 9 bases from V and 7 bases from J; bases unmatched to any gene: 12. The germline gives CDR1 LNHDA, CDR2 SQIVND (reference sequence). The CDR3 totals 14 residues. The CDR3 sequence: CASSRQGGGQPQHF. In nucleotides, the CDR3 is TGTGCCAGCTCTCGACAGGGAGGAGGACAGCCCCAGCATTTT. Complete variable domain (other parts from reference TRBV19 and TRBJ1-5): DGGITQSPKYLFRKEGQNVTLSCEQNLNHDAMYWYRQDPGQGLRLIYYSQIVNDFQKGDIAEGYSVSREKKESFPLTVTSAQKNPTAFYLCASSRQGGGQPQHFGDGTRLSIL.

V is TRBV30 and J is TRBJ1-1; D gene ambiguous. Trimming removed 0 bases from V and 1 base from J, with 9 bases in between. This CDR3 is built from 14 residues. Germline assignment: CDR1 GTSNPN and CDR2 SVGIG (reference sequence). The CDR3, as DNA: TGTGCCTGGAGTGTTAGGATATCGAACACTGAAGCTTTCTTT. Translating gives CAWSVRISNTEAFF.

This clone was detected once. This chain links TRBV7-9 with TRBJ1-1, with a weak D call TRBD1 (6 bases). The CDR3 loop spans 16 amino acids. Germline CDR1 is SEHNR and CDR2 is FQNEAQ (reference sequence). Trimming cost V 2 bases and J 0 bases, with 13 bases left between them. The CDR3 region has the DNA TGTGCCAGCAGCTTAACCGCAGGGGTCATGAACACTGAAGCTTTCTTT. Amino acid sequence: CASSLTAGVMNTEAFF.

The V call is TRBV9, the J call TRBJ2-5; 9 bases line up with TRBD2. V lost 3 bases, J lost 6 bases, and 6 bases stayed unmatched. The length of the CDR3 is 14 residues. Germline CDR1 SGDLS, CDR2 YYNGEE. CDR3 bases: TGTGCCAGCAGCGCATCGGGACTAGCAAAGACCCAGTACTTC. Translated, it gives CASSASGLAKTQYF.

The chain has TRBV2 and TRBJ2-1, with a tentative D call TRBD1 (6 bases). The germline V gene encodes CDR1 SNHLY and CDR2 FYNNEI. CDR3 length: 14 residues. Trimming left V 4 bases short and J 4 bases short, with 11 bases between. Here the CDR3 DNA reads TGTGCCAGCAGTGTGATGGGGGCGTACAATGAGCAGTTCTTC. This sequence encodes CASSVMGAYNEQFF.

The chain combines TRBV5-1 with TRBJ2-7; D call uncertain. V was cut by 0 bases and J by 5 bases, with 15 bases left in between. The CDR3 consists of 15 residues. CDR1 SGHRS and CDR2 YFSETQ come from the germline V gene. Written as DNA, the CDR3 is TGCGCCAGCAGCTTGGGGGCAGGAGTGGAAGACGAGCAGTACTTC. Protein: CASSLGAGVEDEQYF. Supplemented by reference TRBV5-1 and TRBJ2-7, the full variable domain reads KAGVTQTPRYLIKTRGQQVTLSCSPISGHRSVSWYQQTPGQGLQFLFEYFSETQRNKGNFPGRFSGRQFSNSRSEMNVSTLELGDSALYLCASSLGAGVEDEQYFGPGTRLTVT.

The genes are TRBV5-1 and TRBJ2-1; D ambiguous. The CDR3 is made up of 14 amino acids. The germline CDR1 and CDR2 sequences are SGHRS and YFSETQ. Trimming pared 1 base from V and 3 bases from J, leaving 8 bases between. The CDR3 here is CASSLSLVYNEQFF. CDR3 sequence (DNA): TGCGCCAGCAGCTTGTCTTTAGTCTACAATGAGCAGTTCTTC.

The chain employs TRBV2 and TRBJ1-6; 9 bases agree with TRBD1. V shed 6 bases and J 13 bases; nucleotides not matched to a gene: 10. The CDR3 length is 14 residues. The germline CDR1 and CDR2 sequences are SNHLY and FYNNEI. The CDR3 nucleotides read TGTGCCAGCAGCGGGGGACAGGGTTCCCTTCCCCTCCACTTT. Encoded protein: CASSGGQGSLPLHF.

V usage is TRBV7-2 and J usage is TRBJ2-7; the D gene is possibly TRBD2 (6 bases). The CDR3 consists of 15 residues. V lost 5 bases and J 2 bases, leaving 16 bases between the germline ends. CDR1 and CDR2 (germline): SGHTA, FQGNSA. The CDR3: CASSQPGTDPYEQYF. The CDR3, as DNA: TGTGCCAGCAGCCAACCCGGGACTGACCCCTACGAGCAGTACTTC. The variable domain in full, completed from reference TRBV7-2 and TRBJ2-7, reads GAGVSQSPSNKVTEKGKDVELRCDPISGHTALYWYRQSLGQGLEFLIYFQGNSAPDKSGLPSDRFSAERTGGSVSTLTIQRTQQEDSAVYLCASSQPGTDPYEQYFGPGTRLTVT.

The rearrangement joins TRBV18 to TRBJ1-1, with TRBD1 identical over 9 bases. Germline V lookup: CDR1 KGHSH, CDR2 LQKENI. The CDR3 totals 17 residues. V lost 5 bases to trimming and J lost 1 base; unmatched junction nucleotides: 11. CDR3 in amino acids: CASSSLGQGIGNTEAFF. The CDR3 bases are TGTGCCAGCTCATCTTTGGGACAGGGAATTGGGAACACTGAAGCTTTCTTT.

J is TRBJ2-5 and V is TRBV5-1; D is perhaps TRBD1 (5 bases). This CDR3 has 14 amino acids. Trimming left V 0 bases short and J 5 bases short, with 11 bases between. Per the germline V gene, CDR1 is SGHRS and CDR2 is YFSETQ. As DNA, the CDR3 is TGCGCCAGCAGCTTGGTGGTTGGGGCCGAGACCCAGTACTTC. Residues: CASSLVVGAETQYF.

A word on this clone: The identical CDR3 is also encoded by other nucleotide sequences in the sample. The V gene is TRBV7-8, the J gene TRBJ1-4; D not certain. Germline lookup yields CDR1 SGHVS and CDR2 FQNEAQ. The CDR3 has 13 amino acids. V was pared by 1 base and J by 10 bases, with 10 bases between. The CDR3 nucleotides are TGTGCCAGCAGCTTAGTGATAACGGGAAAACTGTTTTTT. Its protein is CASSLVITGKLFF.

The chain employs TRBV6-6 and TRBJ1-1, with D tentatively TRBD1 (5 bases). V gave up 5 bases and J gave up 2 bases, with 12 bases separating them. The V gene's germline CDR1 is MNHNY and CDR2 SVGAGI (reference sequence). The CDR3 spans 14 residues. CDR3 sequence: CASSRGRKNTEAFF. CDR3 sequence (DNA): TGTGCCAGCAGTCGGGGACGGAAAAACACTGAAGCTTTCTTT.

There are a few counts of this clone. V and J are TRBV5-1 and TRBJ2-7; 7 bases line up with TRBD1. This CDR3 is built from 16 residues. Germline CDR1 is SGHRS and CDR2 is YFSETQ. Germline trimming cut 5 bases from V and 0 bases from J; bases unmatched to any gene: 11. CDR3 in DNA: TGCGCCAGCAGGAGAGGTACAGGGGCCCTCTCCTACGAGCAGTACTTC. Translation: CASRRGTGALSYEQYF.

CDR3 DNA sequence: TGTGCCAGCTCCCGAGGACAGGGACGAGAGACCCAGTACTTC. This gives the protein CASSRGQGRETQYF. The rearrangement uses TRBV18 and TRBJ2-5, with 8 bases fitting TRBD1. The CDR3 covers 14 residues. Germline CDR1 and CDR2: KGHSH and LQKENI. The junction had 7 bases not matched to a gene; V was cut back by 6 bases and J by 4 bases.

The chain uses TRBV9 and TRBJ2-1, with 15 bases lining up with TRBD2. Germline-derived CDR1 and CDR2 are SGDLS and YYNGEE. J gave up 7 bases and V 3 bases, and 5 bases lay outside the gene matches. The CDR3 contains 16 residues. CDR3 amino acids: CASSGTSGGAWNEQFF. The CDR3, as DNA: TGTGCCAGCAGCGGGACTAGCGGGGGGGCTTGGAATGAGCAGTTCTTC. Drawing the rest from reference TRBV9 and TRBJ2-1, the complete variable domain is DSGVTQTPKHLITATGQRVTLRCSPRSGDLSVYWYQQSLDQGLQFLIQYYNGEERAKGNILERFSAQQFPDLHSELNLSSLELGDSALYFCASSGTSGGAWNEQFFGPGTRLTVL.